This T cell receptor (beta chain) is from a study of blood T cells in healthy people across ages. Study-level findings and limits: Per million T cells, the diversity of TCR beta decreased roughly linearly as age advanced.

This clonotype was picked up a small number of times. No antigen is known for it. A second PCR, run for about 6 to 11 cycles, used a sample-barcoded 5' primer plus a J-beta primer mix. TCRdb re-called the 5' RACE reads through MiXCR, storing one row per CDR3 protein. Found here are about 1.1 million distinct CDR3 sequences, 30% to 40% of them singletons; the top ten hold under 15%. The V gene's germline CDR1 is SGHTA and CDR2 FQGNSA. V trimming: 5 bases; J trimming: 1 base; junction bases outside the gene matches: 8. The CDR3 has 15 residues. The receptor's source is a man aged 18 to 30 in good health. The specimen was blood. The rearrangement uses TRBV7-2 and TRBJ2-7; 7 positions agree with TRBD1. As DNA, the CDR3 is TGTGCCAGCAGCGTCCGGGACAGTCGGTCCTACGAGCAGTACTTC. Its translation is CASSVRDSRSYEQYF.